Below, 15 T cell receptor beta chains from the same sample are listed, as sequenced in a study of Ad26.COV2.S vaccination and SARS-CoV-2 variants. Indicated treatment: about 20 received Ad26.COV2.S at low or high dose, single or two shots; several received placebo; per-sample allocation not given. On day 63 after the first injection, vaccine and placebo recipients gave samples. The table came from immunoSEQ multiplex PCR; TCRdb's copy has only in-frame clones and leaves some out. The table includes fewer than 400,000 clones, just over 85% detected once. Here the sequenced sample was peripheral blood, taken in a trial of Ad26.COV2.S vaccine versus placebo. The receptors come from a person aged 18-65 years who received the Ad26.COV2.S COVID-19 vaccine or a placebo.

The DNA for the CDR3 is TGTGCCAGCAGCTTACTCGGCGGGGGGGCCGCCCGTCGCACAGATACGCAGTATTTT. Translating it yields CASSLLGGGAARRTDTQYF. V is TRBV7-2 and J is TRBJ2-3, with TRBD2 identical over 9 bases. There are 19 residues in the CDR3. Germline V lookup: CDR1 SGHTA, CDR2 FQGNSA. V shed 2 bases, J shed 1 base, and the junction held 13 bases outside the gene matches.

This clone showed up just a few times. The CDR3 reads CASSLSRTGDGYTF. Here the CDR3 DNA reads TGTGCCAGCAGCTTATCCCGAACGGGAGATGGCTACACCTTC. The chain recombines TRBV7-2 with TRBJ1-2; D gene ambiguous. With 2 bases removed from V and 6 bases from J, the gap between germline ends came to 13 bases. The CDR3 totals 14 residues. In germline, CDR1 is SGHTA, CDR2 FQGNSA.

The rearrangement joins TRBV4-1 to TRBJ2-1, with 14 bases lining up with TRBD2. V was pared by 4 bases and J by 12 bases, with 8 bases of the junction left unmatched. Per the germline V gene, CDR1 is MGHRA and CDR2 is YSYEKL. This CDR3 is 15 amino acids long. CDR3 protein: CASSPGLAGEYRQFF. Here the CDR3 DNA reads TGCGCCAGCAGCCCGGGACTAGCGGGGGAGTATCGGCAGTTCTTC.

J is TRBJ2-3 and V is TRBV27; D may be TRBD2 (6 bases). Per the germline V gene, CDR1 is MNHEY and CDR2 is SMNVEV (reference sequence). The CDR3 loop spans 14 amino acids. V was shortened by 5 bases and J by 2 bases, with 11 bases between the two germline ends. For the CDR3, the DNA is TGTGCCAGCAGTATCAGACTAGTCACAGATACGCAGTATTTT. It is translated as CASSIRLVTDTQYF.

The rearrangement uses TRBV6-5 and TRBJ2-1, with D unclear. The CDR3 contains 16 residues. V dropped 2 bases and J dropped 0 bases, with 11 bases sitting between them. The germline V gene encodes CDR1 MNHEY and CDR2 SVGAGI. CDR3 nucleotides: TGTGCCAGCAGTTACGGTGGGATCGGCTCCTACAATGAGCAGTTCTTC. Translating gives CASSYGGIGSYNEQFF.

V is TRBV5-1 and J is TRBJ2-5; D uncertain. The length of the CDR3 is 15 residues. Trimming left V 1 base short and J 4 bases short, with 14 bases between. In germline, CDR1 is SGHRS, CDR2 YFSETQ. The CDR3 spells CASSLTGSMGETQYF. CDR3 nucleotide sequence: TGCGCCAGCAGCTTGACGGGCTCAATGGGAGAGACCCAGTACTTC.

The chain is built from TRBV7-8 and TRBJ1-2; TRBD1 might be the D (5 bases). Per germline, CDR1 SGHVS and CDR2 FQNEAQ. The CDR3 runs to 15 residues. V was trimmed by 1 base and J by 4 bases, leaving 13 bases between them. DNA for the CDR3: TGTGCCAGCAGCTTAGGCGGCAGGGCGATCTATGGCTACACCTTC. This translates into CASSLGGRAIYGYTF.

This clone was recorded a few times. The CDR3 DNA reads as TGTGCCAGCAGTTTAAGGGCGATTGGCGATCAGCCCCAGCATTTT. This encodes CASSLRAIGDQPQHF. This rearrangement joins TRBV27 to TRBJ1-5; D ambiguous. In germline, CDR1 is MNHEY, CDR2 SMNVEV (reference sequence). The CDR3 runs to 15 residues. V lost 2 bases and J 5 bases, leaving 13 bases between the germline ends.

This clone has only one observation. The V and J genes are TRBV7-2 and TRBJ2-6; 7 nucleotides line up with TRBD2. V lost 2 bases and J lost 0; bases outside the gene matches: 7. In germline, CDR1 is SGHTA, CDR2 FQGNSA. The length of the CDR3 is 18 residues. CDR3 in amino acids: CASSLWGRGSSGANVLTF. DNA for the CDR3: TGTGCCAGCAGCTTATGGGGCCGCGGGAGCTCTGGGGCCAACGTCCTGACTTTC. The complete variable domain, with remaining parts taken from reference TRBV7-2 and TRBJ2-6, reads GAGVSQSPSNKVTEKGKDVELRCDPISGHTALYWYRQSLGQGLEFLIYFQGNSAPDKSGLPSDRFSAERTGGSVSTLTIQRTQQEDSAVYLCASSLWGRGSSGANVLTFGAGSRLTVL.

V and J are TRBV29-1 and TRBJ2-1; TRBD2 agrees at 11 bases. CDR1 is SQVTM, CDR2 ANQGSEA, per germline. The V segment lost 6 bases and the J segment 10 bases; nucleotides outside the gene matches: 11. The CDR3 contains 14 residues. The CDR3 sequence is CSVLAGGGITEQFF. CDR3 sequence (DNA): TGCAGCGTCCTAGCGGGGGGAGGAATCACGGAGCAGTTCTTC.

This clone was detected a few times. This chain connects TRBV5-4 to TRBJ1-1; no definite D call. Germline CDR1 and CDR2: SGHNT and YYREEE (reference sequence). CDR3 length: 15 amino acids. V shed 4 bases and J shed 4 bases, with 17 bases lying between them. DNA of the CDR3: TGTGCCAGCAGCCCGCTAAAGGTAGATGGCACTGAAGCTTTCTTT. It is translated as CASSPLKVDGTEAFF.

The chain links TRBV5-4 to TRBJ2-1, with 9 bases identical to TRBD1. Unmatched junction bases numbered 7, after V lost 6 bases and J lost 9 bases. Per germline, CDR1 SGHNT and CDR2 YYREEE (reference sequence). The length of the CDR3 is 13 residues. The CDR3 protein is CASKGTGQVEQFF. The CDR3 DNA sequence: TGTGCCAGCAAGGGGACAGGGCAGGTTGAGCAGTTCTTC.

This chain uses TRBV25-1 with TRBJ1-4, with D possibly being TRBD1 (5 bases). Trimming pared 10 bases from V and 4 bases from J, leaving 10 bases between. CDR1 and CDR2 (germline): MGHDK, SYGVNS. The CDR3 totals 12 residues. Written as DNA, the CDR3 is TGTGCCACGGGCGGGGGTAATGAAAAACTGTTTTTT. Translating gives CATGGGNEKLFF.

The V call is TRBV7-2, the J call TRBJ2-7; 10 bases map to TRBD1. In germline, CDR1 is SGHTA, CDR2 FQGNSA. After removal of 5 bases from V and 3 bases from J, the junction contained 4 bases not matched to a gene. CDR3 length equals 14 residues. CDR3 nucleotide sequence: TGTGCCAGCAGCCGGACAGGGGGGAACTACGAGCAGTACTTC. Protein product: CASSRTGGNYEQYF. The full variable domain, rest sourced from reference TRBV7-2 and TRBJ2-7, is GAGVSQSPSNKVTEKGKDVELRCDPISGHTALYWYRQSLGQGLEFLIYFQGNSAPDKSGLPSDRFSAERTGGSVSTLTIQRTQQEDSAVYLCASSRTGGNYEQYFGPGTRLTVT.

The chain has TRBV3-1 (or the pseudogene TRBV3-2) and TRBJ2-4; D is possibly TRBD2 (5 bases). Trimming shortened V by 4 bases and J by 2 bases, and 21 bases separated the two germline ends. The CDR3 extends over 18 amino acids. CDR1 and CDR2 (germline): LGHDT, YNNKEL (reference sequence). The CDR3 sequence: CASSPLVRTFGTKNIQYF. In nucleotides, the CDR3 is TGTGCCAGCAGCCCTCTAGTAAGGACCTTCGGGACCAAAAACATTCAGTACTTC.